This TCR beta chain derives from a study of OX40 agonist ivuxolimab in advanced cancers. Germline V gives CDR1 SGHVS, CDR2 FQNEAQ. V lost 0 bases to trimming and J lost 2 bases; unmatched junction nucleotides: 7. The CDR3 has 17 residues. Some clones are missing from TCRdb's copy, which holds only in-frame ones; the method was immunoSEQ multiplex PCR. Here the sample spans some 22,000 clones, around 87% being singletons. The TCR comes from an adult with an advanced solid tumor such as melanoma, head and neck, liver or kidney cancer. The starting material was CD4+ or CD8+ T cells sorted from blood, obtained in a trial of the OX40 agonist ivuxolimab. The V call is TRBV7-8, the J call TRBJ2-5; the match to TRBD1 covers 9 bases. The CDR3 protein is CASSLAPGQGPQETQYF. Here the CDR3 DNA reads TGTGCCAGCAGCTTAGCCCCGGGACAGGGTCCTCAAGAGACCCAGTACTTC. Looking up the rest from reference TRBV7-8 and TRBJ2-5 gives the full variable domain: GAGVSQSPRYKVAKRGQDVALRCDPISGHVSLFWYQQALGQGPEFLTYFQNEAQLDKSGLPSDRFFAERPEGSVSTLKIQRTQQEDSAVYLCASSLAPGQGPQETQYFGPGTRLLVL.